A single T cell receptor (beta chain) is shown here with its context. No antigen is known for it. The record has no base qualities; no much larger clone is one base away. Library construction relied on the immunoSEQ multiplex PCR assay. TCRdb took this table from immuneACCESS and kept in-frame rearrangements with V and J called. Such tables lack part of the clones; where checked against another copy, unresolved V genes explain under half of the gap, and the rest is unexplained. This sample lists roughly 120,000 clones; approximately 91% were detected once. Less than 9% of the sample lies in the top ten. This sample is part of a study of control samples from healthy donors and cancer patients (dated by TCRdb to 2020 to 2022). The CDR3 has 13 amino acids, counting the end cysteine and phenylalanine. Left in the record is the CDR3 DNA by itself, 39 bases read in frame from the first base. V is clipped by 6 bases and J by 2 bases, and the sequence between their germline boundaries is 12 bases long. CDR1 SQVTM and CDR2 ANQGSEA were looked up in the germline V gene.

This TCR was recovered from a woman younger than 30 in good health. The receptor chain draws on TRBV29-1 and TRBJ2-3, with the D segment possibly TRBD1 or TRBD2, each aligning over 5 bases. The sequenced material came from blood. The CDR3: CSVSTGATDTQYF. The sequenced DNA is TGCAGCGTGTCGACCGGGGCCACAGATACGCAGTATTTT.